This T cell receptor (beta chain) derives from a study of blood T cell repertoires in COVID-19. In the authors' methods: Nucleated cell number was recorded as an estimate derived from reference gene primer amplification. Sequencing used immunoSEQ multiplex PCR; TCRdb keeps in-frame clones, though not all of them. The V and J calls and clone size were taken over from that table, and D and trimming were inferred from the DNA. The sample includes under 50,000 clones, 69% of them seen just once. CDR1 LGHDT and CDR2 YNNKEL come from the germline V gene (reference sequence). The CDR3 sequence is 16 residues long. The ends lost 6 bases at V and 10 bases at J; junction bases unmatched: 15.

The sequence was collected from a man older than 75 with acute or convalescent COVID-19. The sequencing sample was made of peripheral blood. The V call is TRBV3-1 (or the pseudogene TRBV3-2), the J call TRBJ1-6, with TRBD1 identical over 7 bases. CDR3 sequence (DNA): TGTGCCAGCAGACTTGGGACAGCACTTAGATCCTCACCCCTCCACTTT. This encodes CASRLGTALRSSPLHF.